Each of the 8 T cell receptor beta chains below was sequenced from the same sample in a study of blood T cell repertoires in COVID-19. Sequencing used immunoSEQ multiplex PCR; TCRdb keeps in-frame clones, though not all of them. The sample has around 240,000 clones; approximately 83% are singletons. Sequenced: PBMCs or T cells enriched from blood (not recorded which). The receptors originated from a woman aged 45-65 years who had recovered from COVID-19.

The V call is TRBV7-9, the J call TRBJ1-2, with 7 bases aligning to TRBD1. J was trimmed by 2 bases and V by 4 bases; bases with no gene match: 10. This CDR3 has 16 amino acids. The germline V gene encodes CDR1 SEHNR and CDR2 FQNEAQ (reference sequence). CDR3 coding DNA: TGTGCCAGCAGCTACCTTCAGGGGGAGATCAACTATGGCTACACCTTC. It encodes CASSYLQGEINYGYTF.

The V and J genes are TRBV28 and TRBJ1-2; D remains ambiguous. Trimming left V 6 bases short and J 6 bases short, with 11 bases between. Germline CDR1 MDHEN, CDR2 SYDVKM. The CDR3 totals 12 residues. The CDR3 is CASSEGFHGYTF. As DNA, the CDR3 is TGTGCCAGCAGCGAGGGATTCCATGGCTACACCTTC.

This rearrangement joins TRBV2 to TRBJ2-7; 7 nucleotides align to TRBD2. CDR1 and CDR2 from the germline V gene are SNHLY and FYNNEI. The trim removed 0 bases at V and 6 bases at J, leaving 2 bases unmatched. The CDR3 extends over 13 amino acids. The CDR3 DNA reads TGTGCCAGCAGTGAAGCGGGGGGGAGCGAGCAGTACTTC. Protein: CASSEAGGSEQYF.

The chain uses TRBV10-3 and TRBJ2-1; D unresolved. The CDR3 totals 13 residues. CDR1 is ENHRY and CDR2 is SYGVKD in the germline V gene. The ends were cut back, 7 bases at V and 2 bases at J, with 9 bases in the middle. The CDR3 region is CAITKPPYNEQFF. Written as DNA, the CDR3 is TGTGCCATCACTAAGCCCCCCTACAATGAGCAGTTCTTC.

This clone has a handful of counts. This rearrangement joins TRBV3-1 (or the pseudogene TRBV3-2) to TRBJ2-7, with D unclear. Germline values: CDR1 LGHDT, CDR2 YNNKEL (reference sequence). Trimming shortened V by 2 bases and J by 4 bases, and 6 bases separated the two germline ends. The CDR3 consists of 12 residues. The CDR3, as DNA: TGTGCCAGCAGCCAAAATCGGTACGAGCAGTACTTC. Its translation: CASSQNRYEQYF.

This clone was observed a handful of times. This sequence joins TRBV3-1 (or the pseudogene TRBV3-2) and TRBJ2-7; TRBD2 agrees at 11 bases. The CDR3 consists of 17 residues. Germline CDR1 reads LGHDT; CDR2 reads YNNKEL (reference sequence). J lost 1 base, V lost 4 bases, and 9 bases had no gene match. The CDR3 reads CASSPDRLAGNSYEQYF. The CDR3 region has the DNA TGTGCCAGCAGCCCCGACCGACTAGCGGGAAATTCCTACGAGCAGTACTTC.

V is TRBV11-2 and J is TRBJ2-7; tentative D call: TRBD2 (6 bases). Trimming took 3 bases from V and 4 from J, leaving 16 bases between them. Germline V gives CDR1 SGHAT, CDR2 FQNNGV. The CDR3 is made up of 15 amino acids. The CDR3 spells CASSLSSGVEYEQYF. DNA of the CDR3: TGTGCCAGCAGCTTGTCCTCGGGGGTGGAGTACGAGCAGTACTTC.

This clone is a singleton in its sample. The chain employs TRBV29-1 and TRBJ2-3; D is perhaps TRBD2 (6 bases). Trimming removed 0 bases at V and 4 bases at J, with 17 bases between. The CDR3 is 16 residues long. The germline CDR1 and CDR2 sequences are SQVTM and ANQGSEA. Here the CDR3 reads CSVEEVAVGSADTQYF. The CDR3 DNA sequence: TGCAGCGTTGAAGAGGTAGCGGTGGGGTCCGCAGATACGCAGTATTTT.